One sample yielded the 29 T cell receptor beta chains listed below, sequenced in a study of T cells in Graves' hyperthyroidism and ophthalmopathy. Amplified TCR beta CDR3 regions derived from RNA transcripts. Using the HTBI primer set, a first-round RT-PCR was run on the TCR CDR3. Each CDR3 protein is one row after TCRdb ran MiXCR on the multiplex PCR reads. The sample carries over 650,000 distinct CDR3 sequences, just under 45% recorded once. Sequencing was performed on peripheral blood or thyroid tissue (not recorded which). The source is an adult man with Graves' disease, either hyperthyroidism or ophthalmopathy (not recorded which).

This clonotype turned up a few times. The V call is TRBV7-3, the J call TRBJ1-2; no clear D. Germline V CDR1 and CDR2: SGHTA, FQGTGA. V was clipped by 1 base and J by 2 bases, with 8 bases between them. CDR3 length equals 14 residues. CDR3 nucleotide sequence: TGTGCCAGCAGCTTAAATCCCGGAAACTATGGCTACACCTTC. Translating gives CASSLNPGNYGYTF. Together with reference TRBV7-3 and TRBJ1-2, the CDR3 gives the full variable domain: GAGVSQTPSNKVTEKGKYVELRCDPISGHTALYWYRQSLGQGPEFLIYFQGTGAADDSGLPNDRFFAVRPEGSVSTLKIQRTERGDSAVYLCASSLNPGNYGYTFGSGTRLTVV.

The genes are TRBV7-3 and TRBJ2-5, with 8 bases fitting TRBD2. In germline, CDR1 is SGHTA, CDR2 FQGTGA. The CDR3 is made up of 14 amino acids. Germline trimming cut 5 bases from V and 4 bases from J; bases unmatched to any gene: 6. CDR3 loop: CASSGRTSSETQYF. The CDR3 DNA follows: TGTGCCAGCAGCGGGCGGACTAGCTCAGAGACCCAGTACTTC.

The rearrangement uses TRBV19 and TRBJ1-1; D is possibly TRBD1 (6 bases). There are 14 residues in the CDR3. Trimming took 7 bases from V and 0 from J, leaving 12 bases between them. CDR1 and CDR2 (germline): LNHDA, SQIVND (reference sequence). This CDR3 reads CASTPGTMNTEAFF. CDR3 nucleotide sequence: TGTGCCAGTACCCCGGGGACAATGAACACTGAAGCTTTCTTT.

The sample holds one count of this clonotype. The DNA for the CDR3 is TGTGCCAGCAGAATTAGCGGCTCGATCTGGGAGCAGTACTTC. Translation: CASRISGSIWEQYF. The rearrangement uses TRBV2 and TRBJ2-7; possibly TRBD2 for D (6 bases). CDR3 length: 14 residues. V lost 6 bases, J lost 7 bases, and 19 bases lay in between. The germline V gene encodes CDR1 SNHLY and CDR2 FYNNEI.

The chain carries TRBV9 and TRBJ1-5, with a weak D call TRBD1 (5 bases). V was cut by 5 bases and J by 6 bases, with 18 bases left in between. Germline loops: CDR1 SGDLS, CDR2 YYNGEE. The CDR3 spans 15 residues. CDR3: CASSLDSWGFQPQHF. The CDR3 bases are TGTGCCAGCAGTTTAGATTCATGGGGGTTTCAGCCCCAGCATTTT.

The rearrangement uses TRBV20-1 and TRBJ2-5; D gene unclear. This CDR3 is 15 amino acids long. CDR1 and CDR2 from the germline V gene are DFQATT and SNEGSKA (reference sequence). Trimming removed 6 bases from V and 1 base from J, with 18 bases in between. CDR3 protein: CSAPGPGPIQETQYF. The CDR3 DNA is TGCAGTGCACCCGGCCCGGGCCCCATCCAAGAGACCCAGTACTTC.

V usage is TRBV29-1 and J usage is TRBJ1-1; D is uncertain. The CDR3 contains 11 residues. The V gene's germline CDR1 is SQVTM and CDR2 ANQGSEA. Trimming shortened V by 4 bases and J by 3 bases, and 6 bases separated the two germline ends. Here the CDR3 DNA reads TGCAGCGTTGGGGTGGACACTGAAGCTTTCTTT. Protein product: CSVGVDTEAFF.

This rearrangement joins TRBV7-6 to TRBJ2-6; the D is unclear. Trimming removed 3 bases at V and 4 bases at J, with 7 bases between. This CDR3 is 14 amino acids long. Per germline, CDR1 SGHVS and CDR2 FNYEAQ. In DNA form, the CDR3 reads TGTGCCAGCAGCTTCATACAGGGGGCCAACGTCCTGACTTTC. This encodes CASSFIQGANVLTF.

This clonotype has a count of ten or more. The chain is built from TRBV7-9 and TRBJ2-5, with TRBD2 matching over 8 bases. The trim removed 5 bases at V and 2 bases at J, leaving 7 bases unmatched. This CDR3 region has 15 residues. In germline, CDR1 is SEHNR, CDR2 FQNEAQ (reference sequence). DNA for the CDR3: TGTGCCAGCAGCAAAAGCGGGGGAGAACAAGAGACCCAGTACTTC. It yields the protein CASSKSGGEQETQYF.

The chain joins TRBV2 to TRBJ1-5; D is unclear. This CDR3 has 14 residues. Deletions cut 5 bases from V and 9 bases from J, with 17 bases between. Germline CDR1 is SNHLY and CDR2 is FYNNEI. The DNA for the CDR3 is TGTGCCAGCAGTTTTAGTAGAGGCCCGGGGCCCCAGCATTTT. Encoded protein: CASSFSRGPGPQHF.

This clonotype was found a few times. The chain combines TRBV19 with TRBJ2-7; TRBD2 is a possible D gene (5 bases). In germline, CDR1 is LNHDA, CDR2 SQIVND (reference sequence). CDR3 length: 14 amino acids. V gave up 5 bases and J gave up 4 bases, with 15 bases separating them. The CDR3 here is CASSVSSGEYEQYF. The CDR3 nucleotides read TGTGCCAGTAGTGTCTCCAGCGGAGAATACGAGCAGTACTTC.

The chain combines TRBV6-1 with TRBJ1-2; D call uncertain. CDR3 length equals 11 residues. With 9 bases removed from V and 2 bases from J, the gap between germline ends came to 7 bases. Per the germline V gene, CDR1 is MNHNS and CDR2 is SASEGT. Here the CDR3 reads CASGSNYGYTF. CDR3 sequence (DNA): TGTGCCAGTGGGTCGAACTATGGCTACACCTTC.

This clonotype was observed many times. The V and J genes are TRBV6-5 and TRBJ1-6; D is unresolved. The CDR3 runs 13 residues. V was cut by 8 bases and J by 7 bases, with 12 bases left in between. In germline, CDR1 is MNHEY, CDR2 SVGAGI. The CDR3 sequence is CASAALGNSPLHF. CDR3 DNA: TGTGCCAGCGCCGCATTGGGGAATTCACCCCTCCACTTT.

Only a few counts were recorded for this clonotype. The gene calls are TRBV12-3 or TRBV12-4 and TRBJ1-1, with 10 bases fitting TRBD1. The V and J ends lost 0 bases and 11 bases, in that order; junction bases with no gene match: 3. CDR3 length: 13 residues. For the CDR3, the DNA is TGTGCCAGCAGTTTAGCCGGGACAGGGGCCGCTTTCTTT. Translating gives CASSLAGTGAAFF.

The chain combines TRBV7-9 with TRBJ1-1; 8 positions agree with TRBD1. The CDR3 is 15 residues long. CDR1 is SEHNR, CDR2 FQNEAQ, per germline (reference sequence). The V segment lost 3 bases and the J segment 6 bases; nucleotides outside the gene matches: 9. CDR3 region: CASSLQGARGSEAFF. The CDR3 DNA sequence: TGTGCCAGCAGCTTGCAGGGGGCGCGGGGGTCTGAAGCTTTCTTT.

This clonotype was seen repeatedly, ten times or more. CDR3 in DNA: TGTGCCACCAGTGACGGCAGGGTGGGTTTTAATCAGCCCCAGCATTTT. Translation: CATSDGRVGFNQPQHF. The V call is TRBV24-1, the J call TRBJ1-5, with D perhaps TRBD1 (5 bases). V was trimmed by 4 bases and J by 4 bases, leaving 16 bases between them. Germline lookup yields CDR1 KGHDR and CDR2 SFDVKD. The CDR3 is made up of 16 amino acids.

This clonotype was seen only a few times. The gene calls are TRBV12-3 or TRBV12-4 and TRBJ1-1; D remains unclear. The CDR3 is made up of 14 amino acids. Deletions cut 3 bases from V and 1 base from J, with 9 bases between. This CDR3 reads CASSFNPSNTEAFF. In nucleotides, the CDR3 is TGTGCCAGCAGTTTTAACCCATCGAACACTGAAGCTTTCTTT.

The chain uses TRBV9 and TRBJ2-7; no firm D call. Looked up from germline, CDR1 is SGDLS and CDR2 is YYNGEE. Trimming removed 0 bases at V and 2 bases at J, with 12 bases between. This CDR3 comprises 15 residues. The CDR3 DNA sequence: TGTGCCAGCAGCGTAGAAGAGGATCCGACCTACGAGCAGTACTTC. It encodes CASSVEEDPTYEQYF. Together with reference TRBV9 and TRBJ2-7, the CDR3 gives the full variable domain: DSGVTQTPKHLITATGQRVTLRCSPRSGDLSVYWYQQSLDQGLQFLIQYYNGEERAKGNILERFSAQQFPDLHSELNLSSLELGDSALYFCASSVEEDPTYEQYFGPGTRLTVT.

Details on this clonotype: A much larger clone differs from this one at a single base, so this may be a read error. The genes are TRBV25-1 and TRBJ2-7, with D possibly TRBD2 on 6 matching bases. Germline CDR1 reads MGHDK; CDR2 reads SYGVNS. V was clipped by 4 bases and J by 9 bases, with 7 bases between them. The CDR3 length is 10 residues. The DNA of the CDR3 is TGTGCCAGCAGTGTTAGCGGGCAGTACTTC. Amino acid sequence: CASSVSGQYF.

To note about this clonotype: Just one base apart from a much larger clone, this may be a read error. V usage is TRBV7-4 and J usage is TRBJ2-5; TRBD2 is a possible D gene (6 bases). The CDR3 is 13 amino acids. Germline CDR1 is SGHVT and CDR2 is SQSDAQ. CDR3: CASSEQGRETQHF. CDR3 in DNA: TGTGCCAGCAGTGAGCAGGGCCGGGAGACCCAGCACTTC.

V and J are TRBV4-1 and TRBJ1-5, with 7 bases identical to TRBD1. The CDR3 spans 15 residues. Germline CDR1 reads MGHRA; CDR2 reads YSYEKL. The J segment lost 7 bases and the V segment lost 2 bases, leaving 8 bases of the junction unmatched. CDR3 region: CASSQQWQGVQPQHF. The CDR3 coding sequence is TGCGCCAGCAGCCAACAGTGGCAGGGGGTCCAGCCCCAGCATTTT.

At least ten counts were recorded for this clonotype. The chain recombines TRBV7-9 with TRBJ1-2, with D hard to call. The V gene's germline CDR1 is SEHNR and CDR2 FQNEAQ (reference sequence). V lost 4 bases and J 0 bases, leaving 6 bases between the germline ends. This CDR3 region has 13 residues. CDR3 DNA: TGTGCCAGCAGCTGGGATTCTAACTATGGCTACACCTTC. This translates into CASSWDSNYGYTF. The complete variable domain, with remaining parts taken from reference TRBV7-9 and TRBJ1-2, reads DTGVSQNPRHKITKRGQNVTFRCDPISEHNRLYWYRQTLGQGPEFLTYFQNEAQLEKSRLLSDRFSAERPKGSFSTLEIQRTEQGDSAMYLCASSWDSNYGYTFGSGTRLTVV.

The chain is built from TRBV5-6 and TRBJ2-2; D not resolved. The CDR3 has 13 residues. Looked up from germline, CDR1 is SGHDT and CDR2 is YYEEEE. V was clipped by 5 bases and J by 5 bases, with 10 bases between them. The CDR3 coding sequence is TGTGCCAGCAGTTTTCAGCGAACCGGGGAGCTGTTTTTT. Protein: CASSFQRTGELFF.

The chain has TRBV7-2 and TRBJ1-3; D is undetermined. This CDR3 is built from 16 residues. V lost 3 bases to trimming and J lost 0 bases, with 12 bases between them. Germline V gene data show CDR1 as SGHTA and CDR2 as FQGNSA. This chain's CDR3 is CASSLAGQTSGNTIYF. CDR3 DNA sequence: TGTGCCAGCAGCTTGGCTGGGCAGACCTCTGGAAACACCATATATTTT.

The V and J genes are TRBV7-2 and TRBJ1-6, with a possible D match to TRBD1 (5 bases). Per germline, CDR1 SGHTA and CDR2 FQGNSA. The V gene lost 3 bases and the J gene lost 3 bases, with 9 bases spanning the gap. This CDR3 comprises 15 residues. This chain's CDR3 is CASSFEGNYNSPLHF. The CDR3 bases are TGTGCCAGCAGCTTTGAGGGGAACTATAATTCACCCCTCCACTTT.

The V call is TRBV7-2, the J call TRBJ2-7; D is undetermined. This CDR3 spans 11 amino acids. Between the trimmed V and J ends, which lost 4 bases and 6 bases, there was a span of 7 bases. In germline, CDR1 is SGHTA, CDR2 FQGNSA. This CDR3 is CASSSSVEQYF. CDR3 in DNA: TGTGCCAGCAGCTCAAGCGTCGAGCAGTACTTC.

The genes are TRBV20-1 and TRBJ1-6, with TRBD1 matching over 12 bases. The CDR3 covers 14 residues. Germline-derived CDR1 and CDR2 are DFQATT and SNEGSKA (reference sequence). The CDR3, as DNA: TGCAGCGCGGGACAGGGGGCGCGAGATTCACCCCTCCACTTT. This sequence encodes CSAGQGARDSPLHF.

This clonotype was seen repeatedly, ten times or more. The chain is built from TRBV9 and TRBJ1-4; 7 bases agree with TRBD1. CDR1 and CDR2 from the germline V gene are SGDLS and YYNGEE. Trimming at V came to 3 bases and at J to 8 bases, leaving 13 bases not matched to a gene. The CDR3 has 16 residues. The CDR3 region has the DNA TGTGCCAGCAGCGCGCGACAGGGAAGGTTGCGGGAAAAACTGTTTTTT. Protein product: CASSARQGRLREKLFF.

This rearrangement joins TRBV9 to TRBJ2-7, with D perhaps being TRBD1 or TRBD2 (5 bases each). Germline assignment: CDR1 SGDLS and CDR2 YYNGEE. The length of the CDR3 is 13 residues. Trimming removed 4 bases from V and 13 bases from J, with 21 bases in between. In DNA form, the CDR3 reads TGTGCCAGCAGCCAAGATCTTCGACAGCCGGGATACTTC. This translates into CASSQDLRQPGYF.